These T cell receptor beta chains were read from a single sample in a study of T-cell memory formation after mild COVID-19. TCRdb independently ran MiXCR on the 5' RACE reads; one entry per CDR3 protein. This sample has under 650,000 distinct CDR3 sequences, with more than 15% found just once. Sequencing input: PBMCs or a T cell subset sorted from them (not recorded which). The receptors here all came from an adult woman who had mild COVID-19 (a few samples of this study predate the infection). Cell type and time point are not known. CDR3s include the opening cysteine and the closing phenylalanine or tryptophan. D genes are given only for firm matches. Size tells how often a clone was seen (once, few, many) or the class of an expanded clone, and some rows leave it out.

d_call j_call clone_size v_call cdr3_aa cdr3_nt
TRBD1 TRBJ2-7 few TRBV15 CATSRIPGQGAYEQYF TGTGCCACCAGCAGAATCCCGGGACAGGGGGCTTACGAGCAGTACTTC
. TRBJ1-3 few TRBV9 CASSPSGLDSLISGNTIYF TGTGCCAGCAGCCCCTCGGGATTGGACAGTCTTATCTCTGGAAACACCATATATTTT
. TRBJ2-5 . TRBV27 CASSRAGTQYF TGTGCCAGCAGTCGAGCGGGGACCCAGTACTTC
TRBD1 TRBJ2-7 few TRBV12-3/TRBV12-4 CASSLGDRGTYEQYF TGTGCCAGCAGTTTAGGGGACAGGGGAACCTACGAGCAGTACTTC
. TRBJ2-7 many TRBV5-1 CASSLPRGYEQYF TGCGCCAGCAGCTTGCCACGAGGCTACGAGCAGTACTTC
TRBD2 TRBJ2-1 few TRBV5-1 CASSFGGRQYNEQFF TGCGCCAGCAGCTTCGGCGGGAGGCAGTACAATGAGCAGTTCTTC
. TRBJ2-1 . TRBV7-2 CASSLSQQGGYEQFF TGTGCCAGCAGCTTAAGCCAACAGGGGGGGTATGAGCAGTTCTTC
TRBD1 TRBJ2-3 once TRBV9 CASSAGQGYSDTQYF TGTGCCAGCAGCGCGGGACAGGGGTATTCAGATACGCAGTATTTT
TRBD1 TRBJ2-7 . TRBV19 CASTTVYTRGRRAYEQYF TGTGCCAGTACCACAGTTTATACGAGGGGGCGCCGCGCCTACGAGCAGTACTTC
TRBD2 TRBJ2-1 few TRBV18 CASSPEITTSGGYNEQFF TGTGCCAGCTCACCGGAAATAACAACTAGCGGGGGATACAATGAGCAGTTCTTC
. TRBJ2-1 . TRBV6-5 CASSYSWDLTYNEQFF TGTGCCAGCAGTTACTCGTGGGACTTAACCTACAATGAGCAGTTCTTC
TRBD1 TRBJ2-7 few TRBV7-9 CASSSQEGQGAYEQYF TGTGCCAGCAGCTCCCAGGAGGGACAGGGGGCTTACGAGCAGTACTTC
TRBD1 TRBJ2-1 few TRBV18 CASSPSPGQTLWQFF TGTGCCAGCTCACCATCGCCGGGACAGACCTTGTGGCAGTTCTTC
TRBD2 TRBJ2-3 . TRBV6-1 CASMNPSGSTDTQYF TGTGCCAGCATGAACCCTAGCGGGAGCACAGATACGCAGTATTTT
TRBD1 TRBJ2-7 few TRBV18 CASSTRDSVGYEQYF TGTGCCAGCTCAACTCGGGACAGCGTCGGGTACGAGCAGTACTTC
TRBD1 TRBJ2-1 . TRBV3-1 CASRPNRDSGRNEQFF TGTGCCAGCAGACCCAACCGGGACAGCGGCCGCAATGAGCAGTTCTTC
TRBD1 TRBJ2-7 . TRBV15 CATSRGQDRGYEQYF TGTGCCACCAGCAGAGGACAGGACAGGGGCTACGAGCAGTACTTC
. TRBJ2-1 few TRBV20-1 CSARLSGVEQFF TGCAGTGCTAGATTATCCGGGGTTGAGCAGTTCTTC
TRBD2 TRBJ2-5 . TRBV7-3 CASSSSSGSKTQYF TGTGCCAGCAGCTCTTCTAGCGGCTCCAAGACCCAGTACTTC
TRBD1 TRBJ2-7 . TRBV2 CASSKTGDYEQYF TGTGCCAGCAGTAAGACAGGGGATTACGAGCAGTACTTC
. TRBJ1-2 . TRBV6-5 CASASQGANYGYTF TGTGCCAGCGCATCGCAGGGAGCTAACTATGGCTACACCTTC
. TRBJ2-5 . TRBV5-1 CASSPASGTNGDF TGCGCCAGCAGCCCGGCCAGCGGAACCAATGGGGACTTC
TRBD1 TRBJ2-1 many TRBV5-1 CASSMDRDEQFF TGCGCCAGCAGCATGGACAGGGATGAGCAGTTCTTC
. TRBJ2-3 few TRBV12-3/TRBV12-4 CASSGPGWDTQYF TGTGCCAGCAGCGGCCCCGGTTGGGATACGCAGTATTTT
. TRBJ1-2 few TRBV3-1 CASSQDLGQGYTF TGTGCCAGCAGCCAAGATCTAGGGCAGGGGTACACCTTC
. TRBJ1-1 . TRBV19 CASRENGRTNTEAFF TGTGCCAGTCGGGAGAATGGACGGACGAACACTGAAGCTTTCTTT
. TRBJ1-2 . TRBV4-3 CASSQDDSYYGYTF TGCGCCAGCAGCCAAGATGACAGCTACTATGGCTACACCTTC
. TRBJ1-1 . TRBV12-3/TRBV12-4 CASSLRSRGLNTEAFF TGTGCCAGCAGTTTAAGGTCCAGGGGACTGAACACTGAAGCTTTCTTT
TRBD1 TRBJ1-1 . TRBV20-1 CSARVAGGVTEAFF TGCAGTGCTAGAGTGGCAGGGGGCGTCACTGAAGCTTTCTTT
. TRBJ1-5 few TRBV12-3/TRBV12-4 CASSLGYDQPQHF TGTGCCAGCAGTTTAGGTTATGATCAGCCCCAGCATTTT
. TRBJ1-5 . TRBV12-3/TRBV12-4 CASSAASRSNQPQHF TGTGCCAGCAGTGCGGCGTCACGAAGCAATCAGCCCCAGCATTTT
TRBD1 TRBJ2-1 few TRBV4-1 CASSQEWSGGGEQFF TGCGCCAGCAGCCAAGAGTGGTCAGGGGGCGGTGAGCAGTTCTTC
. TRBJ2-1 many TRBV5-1 CASSLTTLSSYNEQFF TGCGCCAGCAGCTTGACCACACTGAGCTCCTACAATGAGCAGTTCTTC
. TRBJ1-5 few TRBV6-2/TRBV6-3 CASSYEGYQPQHF TGTGCCAGCAGTTACGAGGGGTATCAGCCCCAGCATTTT